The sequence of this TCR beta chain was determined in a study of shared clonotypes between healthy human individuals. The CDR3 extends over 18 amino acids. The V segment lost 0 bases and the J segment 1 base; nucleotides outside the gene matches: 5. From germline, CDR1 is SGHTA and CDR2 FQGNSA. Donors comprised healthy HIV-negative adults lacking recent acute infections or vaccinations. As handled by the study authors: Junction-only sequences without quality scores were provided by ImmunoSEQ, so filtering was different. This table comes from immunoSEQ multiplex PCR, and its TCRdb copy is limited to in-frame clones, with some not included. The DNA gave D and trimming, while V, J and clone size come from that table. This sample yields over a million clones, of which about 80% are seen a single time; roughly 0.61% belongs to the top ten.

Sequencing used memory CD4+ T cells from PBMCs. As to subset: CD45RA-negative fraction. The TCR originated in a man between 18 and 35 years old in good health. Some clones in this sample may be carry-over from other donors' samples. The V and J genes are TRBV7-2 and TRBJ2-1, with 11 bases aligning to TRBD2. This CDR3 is CASSLAASGRPSYNEQFF. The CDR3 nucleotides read TGTGCCAGCAGCTTAGCGGCTAGCGGGAGGCCTTCCTACAATGAGCAGTTCTTC.